This TCR beta chain was sequenced for a study of cytomegalovirus exposure and HLA in healthy donors. Notes on the study in general: Cytomegalovirus-associated TCR beta chains were listed, numbering 164. The authors later found HLA-associated TCR beta chains more clonally expanded than equally common others.

The junction had 12 bases not matched to a gene; V was cut back by 4 bases and J by 6 bases. Germline V gives CDR1 SGHRS, CDR2 YFSETQ. The CDR3 loop spans 16 amino acids. It was with 60 Vbeta and 13 Jbeta primers that the PCR ran. TCRdb keeps only in-frame clones here, not all; method: immunoSEQ multiplex PCR. This sample carries approximately 240,000 clones, more than 85% of them seen once, and the ten largest clones take approximately 1%. Turning to this clone: Antigen specificity is unknown.

Sequencing was done on a sample of PBMCs. The TCR sequence derives from a woman aged 18-30 years in good health and CMV-seronegative. V and J are TRBV5-1 and TRBJ2-3; 9 nucleotides line up with TRBD1. For the CDR3, the DNA is TGCGCCAGCAGCCCGGGACAGGGCAATCCCATTGATACGCAGTATTTT. Translated, it gives CASSPGQGNPIDTQYF.